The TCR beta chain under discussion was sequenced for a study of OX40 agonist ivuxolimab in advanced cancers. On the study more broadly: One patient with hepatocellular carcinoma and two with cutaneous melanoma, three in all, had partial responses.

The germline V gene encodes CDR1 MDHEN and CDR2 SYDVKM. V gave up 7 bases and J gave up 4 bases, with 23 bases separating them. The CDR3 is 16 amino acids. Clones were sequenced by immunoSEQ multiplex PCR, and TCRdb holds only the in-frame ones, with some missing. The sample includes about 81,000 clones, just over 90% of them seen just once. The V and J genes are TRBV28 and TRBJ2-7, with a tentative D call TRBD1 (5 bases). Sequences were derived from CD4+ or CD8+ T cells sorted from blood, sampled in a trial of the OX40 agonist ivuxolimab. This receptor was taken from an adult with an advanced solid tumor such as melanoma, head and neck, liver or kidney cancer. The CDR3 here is CASTPRSVRVLYEQYF. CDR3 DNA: TGTGCCAGCACCCCTCGGTCAGTCAGGGTTTTATACGAGCAGTACTTC.